The 5 T cell receptor beta chains given below trace back to one sample, sequenced in a study of cytomegalovirus exposure and HLA in healthy donors. The PCR had 60 Vbeta and 13 Jbeta primers. The repertoire was sequenced with immunoSEQ multiplex PCR; TCRdb's copy has only in-frame clones and lacks some. Across some 48,000 clones, the top ten clones capture roughly 26% of the sample. What was sequenced was PBMCs. These receptors were obtained from a man aged 35 to 55 in good health and CMV-seropositive.

The chain employs TRBV14 and TRBJ2-3; the D gene is possibly TRBD2 (5 bases). The CDR3 is made up of 16 amino acids. Deletions cut 1 base from V and 5 bases from J, with 16 bases between. CDR1 and CDR2 from the germline V gene are SGHDN and FVKESK. The CDR3 DNA reads as TGTGCCAGCAGCCAAGTACGGGTTAGAGGGCGAGATACGCAGTATTTT. Its protein is CASSQVRVRGRDTQYF.

V usage is TRBV27 and J usage is TRBJ1-2; TRBD1 might be the D (6 bases). Germline V gene sequence: CDR1 MNHEY, CDR2 SMNVEV (reference sequence). The V end was cut by 9 bases, the J end by 6 bases, with 20 bases between. The CDR3 consists of 14 residues. The CDR3 reads CASAKGGALDGYTF. In nucleotides, the CDR3 is TGTGCCAGTGCTAAGGGGGGGGCGTTGGATGGCTACACCTTC.

The J gene is TRBJ2-7, the V gene TRBV15, with 13 bases aligning to TRBD2. There are 16 residues in the CDR3. CDR1 and CDR2 from the germline V gene are LNHNV and YYDKDF (reference sequence). J was trimmed by 10 bases and V by 0 bases; bases with no gene match: 9. The CDR3 coding sequence is TGTGCCACCAGCAGAGATCGGACTAGCGGGAGCTCCGAACAGTACTTC. Amino acids: CATSRDRTSGSSEQYF.

The CDR3 loop is CATSEGVDEAFF. In nucleotides, the CDR3 is TGTGCCACGTCGGAAGGGGTGGATGAAGCTTTCTTT. The rearrangement uses TRBV4-2 and TRBJ1-1, with D possibly TRBD1 on 5 matching bases. Germline V gene data show CDR1 as LGHNA and CDR2 as YNFKEQ. This CDR3 comprises 12 residues. Trimming took off 10 bases at V and 7 bases at J, with 16 bases between the two ends.

The chain combines TRBV10-3 with TRBJ1-1; no firm D call. The germline CDR1 and CDR2 sequences are ENHRY and SYGVKD. The CDR3 loop spans 13 amino acids. V lost 7 bases and J 3 bases, leaving 12 bases between the germline ends. The CDR3 DNA reads as TGTGCCATCATGGTTTCCCCGGACACTGAAGCTTTCTTT. Encoded protein: CAIMVSPDTEAFF.